The 29 T cell receptor beta chains given below trace back to one sample, sequenced in a study of identical twins. TCRdb independently ran MiXCR on the 5' RACE reads; one entry per CDR3 protein. The sample yields under 900,000 distinct CDR3 sequences, roughly an eighth seen once. The same sample was also studied in work on yellow fever vaccine responses in identical twins.

Sequenced material: PBMCs. These receptors were taken from a woman aged 18-29 years in good health.

There are many counts of this clonotype. The genes are TRBV11-2 and TRBJ2-1; TRBD1 matches 7 bases. There are 15 residues in the CDR3. Trimming at V came to 4 bases and at J to 10 bases, leaving 13 bases not matched to a gene. CDR1 is SGHAT, CDR2 FQNNGV, per germline. DNA of the CDR3: TGTGCCAGCAGCTCCTTGGGGACAGTACAGGGGGAGCAGTTCTTC. Residues: CASSSLGTVQGEQFF.

This clonotype was recorded many times. This chain links TRBV5-1 with TRBJ2-3; D remains unclear. The germline V gene has CDR1 SGHRS and CDR2 YFSETQ. Between the trimmed V and J ends, which lost 5 bases and 0 bases, there was a span of 10 bases. The CDR3 is made up of 14 amino acids. The CDR3 reads CASSRTSSTDTQYF. CDR3 DNA sequence: TGCGCCAGCAGTAGGACGTCTAGCACAGATACGCAGTATTTT.

This rearrangement joins TRBV5-1 to TRBJ2-7; D is unclear. The germline V gene has CDR1 SGHRS and CDR2 YFSETQ. The V end lost 0 bases, the J end lost 7 bases, and 14 bases lay between the germline ends. The CDR3 has 14 residues. CDR3 nucleotides: TGCGCCAGCAGCTTGGGGGTCCACGTGGAAGAGCAGTACTTC. Translating it yields CASSLGVHVEEQYF. Full variable domain (missing parts from reference TRBV5-1 and TRBJ2-7): KAGVTQTPRYLIKTRGQQVTLSCSPISGHRSVSWYQQTPGQGLQFLFEYFSETQRNKGNFPGRFSGRQFSNSRSEMNVSTLELGDSALYLCASSLGVHVEEQYFGPGTRLTVT.

The CDR3 sequence: CASSLTGLGRTEAFF. The CDR3 DNA is TGTGCCAGCAGTCTGACAGGGCTCGGAAGGACTGAAGCTTTCTTT. The gene calls are TRBV6-1 and TRBJ1-1; 7 bases agree with TRBD1. CDR1 is MNHNS, CDR2 SASEGT, per germline. The trim removed 5 bases at V and 5 bases at J, leaving 11 bases unmatched. The length of the CDR3 is 15 residues.

The chain recombines TRBV27 with TRBJ2-1, with 8 bases aligning to TRBD2. This CDR3 has 17 residues. From germline, CDR1 is MNHEY and CDR2 SMNVEV (reference sequence). V was pared by 2 bases and J by 8 bases, with 14 bases of the junction left unmatched. The CDR3 protein is CASSLPPGVAGYHEQFF. The CDR3 DNA reads TGTGCCAGCAGTTTACCCCCTGGGGTAGCGGGGTATCATGAGCAGTTCTTC.

This clonotype was detected many times. J is TRBJ1-2 and V is TRBV29-1; no definite D call. With 4 bases removed from V and 4 bases from J, the gap between germline ends came to 10 bases. Germline V gene data show CDR1 as SQVTM and CDR2 as ANQGSEA. There are 12 residues in the CDR3. CDR3 sequence reads: CSVAGQAYGYTF. As DNA, the CDR3 is TGCAGCGTTGCCGGGCAGGCCTATGGCTACACCTTC.

This clonotype showed up many times. The V gene is TRBV7-9, the J gene TRBJ2-7; 7 bases are shared with TRBD1. In germline, CDR1 is SEHNR, CDR2 FQNEAQ (reference sequence). Losses at the gene ends were 6 bases for V and 2 bases for J; bases not matched to a gene: 1. CDR3 size: 12 residues. CDR3 bases: TGTGCCAGCAGGGGACAGACCTACGAGCAGTACTTC. It is translated as CASRGQTYEQYF.

This clonotype was observed a few times. J is TRBJ2-5 and V is TRBV11-2, with D possibly matching TRBD2 (6 bases). V lost 5 bases and J 5 bases, leaving 21 bases between the germline ends. CDR3 length: 16 amino acids. Germline V gives CDR1 SGHAT, CDR2 FQNNGV. The CDR3 region has the DNA TGTGCCAGCAGCCCATCCTATTCGGGAGCCTTCGAGACCCAGTACTTC. It is translated as CASSPSYSGAFETQYF.

There are a few counts of this clonotype. The V call is TRBV3-1, the J call TRBJ1-1; D remains ambiguous. In germline, CDR1 is LGHDT, CDR2 YNNKEL (reference sequence). V was shortened by 1 base and J by 6 bases, with 9 bases between the two germline ends. The CDR3 runs to 13 residues. CDR3 residues: CASSQGVSAEAFF. In DNA, the CDR3 is TGTGCCAGCAGCCAAGGTGTCTCCGCTGAAGCTTTCTTT.

In its sample, this clonotype was seen many times. This chain connects TRBV7-8 to TRBJ1-5; D possibly corresponds to TRBD1 (5 bases). This CDR3 is built from 15 residues. Germline V gives CDR1 SGHVS, CDR2 FQNEAQ. V lost 6 bases and J lost 3, with 15 bases in between. The CDR3 reads CASSRSTGYNQPQHF. CDR3 nucleotides: TGTGCCAGCAGTCGGAGCACAGGCTACAATCAGCCCCAGCATTTT. Full variable domain (missing parts from reference TRBV7-8 and TRBJ1-5): GAGVSQSPRYKVAKRGQDVALRCDPISGHVSLFWYQQALGQGPEFLTYFQNEAQLDKSGLPSDRFFAERPEGSVSTLKIQRTQQEDSAVYLCASSRSTGYNQPQHFGDGTRLSIL.

This clonotype was seen more than once but under ten times. The rearrangement joins TRBV20-1 to TRBJ1-6; 8 positions agree with TRBD1. This CDR3 contains 17 residues. V gave up 2 bases and J gave up 0 bases; unmatched junction bases: 6. The germline gives CDR1 DFQATT, CDR2 SNEGSKA (reference sequence). CDR3 nucleotides: TGCAGTGCTAGAAAAGGACAGGGCTTCTCCTATAATTCACCCCTCCACTTT. This gives the protein CSARKGQGFSYNSPLHF.

The chain combines TRBV24-1 with TRBJ1-2; weak D call: TRBD1 (6 bases). Per germline, CDR1 KGHDR and CDR2 SFDVKD. The ends were cut back, 4 bases at V and 8 bases at J, with 19 bases in the middle. The CDR3 length is 15 residues. The CDR3 bases are TGTGCCACCAGTGACGGAAAGGACAGAGATAAGGGCTACACCTTC. It yields the protein CATSDGKDRDKGYTF.

This clonotype was observed at least ten times. The chain has TRBV2 and TRBJ2-2; D is uncertain. The CDR3 totals 11 residues. Trimming removed 1 base from V and 7 bases from J, with 1 base in between. CDR1 and CDR2 from the germline V gene are SNHLY and FYNNEI. The CDR3 protein is CASSEGGELFF. In DNA, the CDR3 is TGTGCCAGCAGTGAAGGCGGGGAGCTGTTTTTT.

This clonotype came up a few times. V usage is TRBV6-5 and J usage is TRBJ1-2, with 9 bases fitting TRBD1. The CDR3 covers 12 residues. J was trimmed by 8 bases and V by 5 bases; bases with no gene match: 3. In germline, CDR1 is MNHEY, CDR2 SVGAGI. The CDR3 here is CASSTGGKGYTF. CDR3 nucleotide sequence: TGTGCCAGCAGTACAGGGGGCAAAGGCTACACCTTC.

This chain connects TRBV12-3 or TRBV12-4 to TRBJ1-1, with D perhaps matching TRBD1 (5 bases). The CDR3 contains 14 residues. V lost 4 bases and J lost 2, with 11 bases in between. CDR3 in DNA: TGTGCCAGCAGTTGGGAGGGGCCTAACACTGAAGCTTTCTTT. As protein: CASSWEGPNTEAFF.

This clonotype has a count of ten or more. This chain joins TRBV7-7 and TRBJ2-3, with 7 bases fitting TRBD1. Germline-derived CDR1 and CDR2 are SSHAT and FNYEAQ (reference sequence). The ends lost 2 bases at V and 1 base at J; junction bases unmatched: 3. The CDR3 covers 15 residues. CDR3 coding DNA: TGTGCCAGCAGCTTACGGGACAGCGGCACAGATACGCAGTATTTT. Translation: CASSLRDSGTDTQYF.

J is TRBJ2-1 and V is TRBV14; 9 nucleotides align to TRBD1. The CDR3 loop spans 24 amino acids. V lost 4 bases and J lost 6; bases outside the gene matches: 34. The germline V gene has CDR1 SGHDN and CDR2 FVKESK. The CDR3 here is CASSPGSPFFGTGTPSLFFNEQFF. The CDR3 DNA follows: TGTGCCAGCAGCCCCGGCTCCCCCTTCTTCGGGACAGGGACGCCGTCCCTCTTTTTCAATGAGCAGTTCTTC.

Only a few counts were recorded for this clonotype. This rearrangement joins TRBV5-1 to TRBJ2-7, with TRBD2 matching over 7 bases. From germline, CDR1 is SGHRS and CDR2 YFSETQ. V was pared by 0 bases and J by 3 bases, with 9 bases of the junction left unmatched. This CDR3 spans 16 amino acids. The CDR3 DNA sequence: TGCGCCAGCAGCTTGGATGCTAGCGGAAATAACTACGAGCAGTACTTC. It yields the protein CASSLDASGNNYEQYF.

The chain carries TRBV3-1 and TRBJ2-1; 14 nucleotides agree with TRBD2. The V gene's germline CDR1 is LGHDT and CDR2 YNNKEL (reference sequence). CDR3 length equals 18 residues. The V and J ends lost 4 bases and 1 base, in that order; junction bases with no gene match: 6. Here the CDR3 DNA reads TGTGCCAGCAGCCTAGGGACTAGCGGGAGTGTTTCCTACAATGAGCAGTTCTTC. This translates into CASSLGTSGSVSYNEQFF.

This clonotype appeared a few times. This chain joins TRBV6-1 and TRBJ2-5; TRBD1 matches 7 bases. The J segment lost 4 bases and the V segment lost 7 bases, leaving 6 bases of the junction unmatched. Germline V CDR1 and CDR2: MNHNS, SASEGT. CDR3 length: 13 residues. The DNA for the CDR3 is TGTGCCAGCACCCCGACAGGGACAGAGACCCAGTACTTC. It specifies CASTPTGTETQYF.

This clonotype was observed a few times. In DNA form, the CDR3 reads TGCGCCAGCAGCCAACAAGTGGGGGGGATGGGAAGGGATGGCGGGGAGCTGTTTTTT. Translation: CASSQQVGGMGRDGGELFF. V and J are TRBV4-1 and TRBJ2-2, with 7 bases fitting TRBD2. The V gene end was trimmed by 2 bases and the J gene end by 7 bases; junction bases not matched to a gene: 19. This CDR3 spans 19 amino acids. Germline V gene lookup returns CDR1 MGHRA and CDR2 YSYEKL.

This clonotype was found a few times. The J gene is TRBJ2-7, the V gene TRBV27; 8 bases are a match to TRBD2. CDR1 and CDR2 (germline): MNHEY, SMNVEV (reference sequence). The J segment lost 4 bases and the V segment lost 4 bases, leaving 9 bases of the junction unmatched. The CDR3 runs 15 residues. CDR3 residues: CASSSNSAGDYEQYF. The CDR3 nucleotides are TGTGCCAGCAGTTCCAATTCAGCGGGAGATTACGAGCAGTACTTC.

This clonotype was counted a few times. This sequence joins TRBV7-9 and TRBJ2-7, with TRBD1 matching over 11 bases. The V segment lost 2 bases and the J segment 7 bases; nucleotides outside the gene matches: 10. The CDR3 length is 16 residues. Germline V gene sequence: CDR1 SEHNR, CDR2 FQNEAQ (reference sequence). CDR3 loop: CASSLFTGQGVWEQYF. Written as DNA, the CDR3 is TGTGCCAGCAGCTTATTCACGGGACAGGGGGTTTGGGAGCAGTACTTC. Looking up the rest from reference TRBV7-9 and TRBJ2-7 gives the full variable domain: DTGVSQNPRHKITKRGQNVTFRCDPISEHNRLYWYRQTLGQGPEFLTYFQNEAQLEKSRLLSDRFSAERPKGSFSTLEIQRTEQGDSAMYLCASSLFTGQGVWEQYFGPGTRLTVT.

This clonotype was seen repeatedly, ten times or more. The chain employs TRBV10-3 and TRBJ1-5, with TRBD1 identical over 7 bases. CDR3 length equals 14 residues. Germline V gene lookup returns CDR1 ENHRY and CDR2 SYGVKD. The V gene end was trimmed by 8 bases and the J gene end by 3 bases; junction bases not matched to a gene: 7. CDR3 sequence (DNA): TGTGCCATCTCCCGGGGGACAGACAATCAGCCCCAGCATTTT. Translation gives CAISRGTDNQPQHF.

The table lists this clonotype with a few counts. The CDR3 coding sequence is TGCGCCAGCAGCCCCGGACTTTCCGTCGGGGAGCTGTTTTTT. This codes for CASSPGLSVGELFF. The V call is TRBV5-1, the J call TRBJ2-2, with D possibly TRBD2 on 5 matching bases. The germline V gene has CDR1 SGHRS and CDR2 YFSETQ. The ends were cut back, 4 bases at V and 7 bases at J, with 14 bases in the middle. The CDR3 sequence is 14 residues long.

V and J are TRBV6-1 and TRBJ2-7; 8 bases fit TRBD1. CDR1 and CDR2 from the germline V gene are MNHNS and SASEGT. The CDR3 runs 14 residues. J lost 0 bases, V lost 6 bases, and 4 bases had no gene match. The CDR3 loop is CASSRDRTSYEQYF. The CDR3 DNA reads as TGTGCCAGCAGCCGGGACAGGACCTCCTACGAGCAGTACTTC.

The CDR3 loop reads CATGVAYNEQFF. The CDR3, as DNA: TGTGCGACCGGGGTAGCGTACAATGAGCAGTTCTTC. The chain couples TRBV10-3 to TRBJ2-1, with D perhaps matching TRBD2 (5 bases). The CDR3 has 12 residues. Per the germline V gene, CDR1 is ENHRY and CDR2 is SYGVKD.

This clonotype was picked up a small number of times. The chain carries TRBV20-1 and TRBJ1-2; TRBD1 matches at 8 bases. There are 15 residues in the CDR3. Germline loops: CDR1 DFQATT, CDR2 SNEGSKA (reference sequence). J gave up 0 bases and V 5 bases, and 8 bases lay outside the gene matches. CDR3 residues: CSAAGGPRANYGYTF. CDR3 coding DNA: TGCAGTGCTGCAGGGGGCCCACGAGCTAACTATGGCTACACCTTC.

This clonotype was picked up a small number of times. The rearrangement joins TRBV7-9 to TRBJ2-3; D not resolved. The CDR3 spans 14 residues. The V and J ends lost 6 bases and 2 bases respectively, with 12 bases between them. Germline lookup yields CDR1 SEHNR and CDR2 FQNEAQ (reference sequence). This chain's CDR3 is CASRDQRLTDTQYF. The CDR3 nucleotides read TGTGCCAGCAGGGACCAACGCCTCACAGATACGCAGTATTTT.